The 8 T cell receptor beta chains presented below share a single source sample, sequenced in a study of shared clonotypes between healthy human individuals. Only in-frame clones appear in the TCRdb table, and some are missing; sequencing was by immunoSEQ multiplex PCR. In the table there are about 79,000 clones, over 55% of which are singletons. Sequences were obtained from memory CD8+ T cells sorted from blood. Subset described: CD45RO+ cells pooled with CCR7-negative TemRA cells. Receptor source: a man younger than 45 in good health.

This clone came up a few times. The chain uses TRBV2 and TRBJ1-5; D might be TRBD1 (6 bases). CDR3 length equals 14 residues. Germline lookup yields CDR1 SNHLY and CDR2 FYNNEI. Between the trimmed V and J ends, which lost 4 bases and 3 bases, there was a span of 10 bases. CDR3 residues: CASSVRDINQPQHF. CDR3 nucleotides: TGTGCCAGCAGTGTTAGGGACATCAATCAGCCCCAGCATTTT. The full variable domain, in which reference TRBV2 and TRBJ1-5 provide the parts outside the CDR3, is EPEVTQTPSHQVTQMGQEVILRCVPISNHLYFYWYRQILGQKVEFLVSFYNNEISEKSEIFDDQFSVERPDGSNFTLKIRSTKLEDSAMYFCASSVRDINQPQHFGDGTRLSIL.

The genes are TRBV11-2 and TRBJ2-7; TRBD1 is a possible D gene (6 bases). The V end lost 5 bases, the J end lost 1 base, and 15 bases lay between the germline ends. Per the germline V gene, CDR1 is SGHAT and CDR2 is FQNNGV. CDR3 length: 15 amino acids. Here the CDR3 reads CASSAGADSSYEQYF. Here the CDR3 DNA reads TGTGCCAGCAGCGCTGGGGCGGACAGTTCCTACGAGCAGTACTTC.

The genes are TRBV2 and TRBJ2-5; 11 bases map to TRBD2. Looked up from germline, CDR1 is SNHLY and CDR2 is FYNNEI. V shed 2 bases, J shed 5 bases, and the junction held 10 bases outside the gene matches. There are 17 residues in the CDR3. CDR3 region: CASSEYGTSGSQETQYF. In nucleotides, the CDR3 is TGTGCCAGCAGTGAATATGGGACTAGCGGATCCCAGGAGACCCAGTACTTC.

The chain couples TRBV5-8 to TRBJ2-7; no reliable D call. V was trimmed by 4 bases and J by 5 bases, leaving 13 bases between them. Germline-derived CDR1 and CDR2 are SGHTS and YDEGEE. This CDR3 has 13 amino acids. The chain's CDR3 is CASSPGWPDEQYF. CDR3 sequence (DNA): TGTGCCAGCAGCCCCGGGTGGCCGGACGAGCAGTACTTC.

This chain connects TRBV5-1 to TRBJ2-3, with TRBD2 matching over 16 bases. V was clipped by 0 bases and J by 4 bases; unmatched bases: 2. The CDR3 is made up of 17 amino acids. CDR1 and CDR2 (germline): SGHRS, YFSETQ. The chain's CDR3 is CASSLEGLAGGPDTQYF. For the CDR3, the DNA is TGCGCCAGCAGCTTGGAGGGACTAGCGGGAGGGCCAGATACGCAGTATTTT.

The rearrangement links TRBV7-3 to TRBJ2-6, with D unclear. The V gene's germline CDR1 is SGHTA and CDR2 FQGTGA. CDR3 length: 15 residues. V was shortened by 5 bases and J by 2 bases, with 10 bases between the two germline ends. CDR3 protein: CASSPTRAGANVLTF. CDR3 sequence (DNA): TGTGCCAGCAGCCCAACACGTGCTGGGGCCAACGTCCTGACTTTC.

This clone appeared once. A read error may produce the germline difference seen at one junction end. The rearrangement links TRBV7-7 to TRBJ2-1; D could derive from TRBD1 or TRBD2 (5 bases each). The CDR3 length is 14 residues. Germline lookup yields CDR1 SSHAT and CDR2 FNYEAQ (reference sequence). In nucleotides, the CDR3 is TGTGCTAGCAGCTTAGGGACCAACTACAATGAGCAGTTCTTC. Its translation is CASSLGTNYNEQFF.

The chain links TRBV7-3 to TRBJ2-1; 13 positions agree with TRBD2. There are 16 residues in the CDR3. Germline V gene lookup returns CDR1 SGHTA and CDR2 FQGTGA. The V and J ends lost 5 bases and 2 bases, in that order; junction bases with no gene match: 3. The CDR3 sequence is CASSVGLAGAYNEQFF. Written as DNA, the CDR3 is TGTGCCAGCAGCGTAGGACTAGCGGGAGCCTACAATGAGCAGTTCTTC.